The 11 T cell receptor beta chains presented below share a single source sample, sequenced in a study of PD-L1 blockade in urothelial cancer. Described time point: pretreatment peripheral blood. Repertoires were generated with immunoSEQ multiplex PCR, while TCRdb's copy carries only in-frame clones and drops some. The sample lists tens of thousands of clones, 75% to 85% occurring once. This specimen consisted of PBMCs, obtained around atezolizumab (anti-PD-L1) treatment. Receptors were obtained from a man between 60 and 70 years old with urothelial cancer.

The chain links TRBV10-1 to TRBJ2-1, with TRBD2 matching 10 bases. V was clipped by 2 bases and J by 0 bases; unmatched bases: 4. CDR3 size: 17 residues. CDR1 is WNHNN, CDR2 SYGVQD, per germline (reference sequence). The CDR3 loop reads CASSERAGGSSYNEQFF. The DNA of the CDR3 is TGCGCCAGCAGTGAGCGAGCGGGGGGGAGCTCCTACAATGAGCAGTTCTTC.

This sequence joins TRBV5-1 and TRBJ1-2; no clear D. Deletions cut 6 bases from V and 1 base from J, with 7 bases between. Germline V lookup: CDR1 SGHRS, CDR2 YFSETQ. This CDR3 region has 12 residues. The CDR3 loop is CASTTDNYGYTF. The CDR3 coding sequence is TGCGCCAGCACGACTGATAACTATGGCTACACCTTC.

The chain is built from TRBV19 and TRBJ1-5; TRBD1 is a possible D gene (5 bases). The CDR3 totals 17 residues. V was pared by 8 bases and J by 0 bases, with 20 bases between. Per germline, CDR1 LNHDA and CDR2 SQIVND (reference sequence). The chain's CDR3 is CASGAIRQSLSNQPQHF. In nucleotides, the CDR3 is TGTGCCAGTGGGGCAATTCGACAGTCCCTTAGCAATCAGCCCCAGCATTTT.

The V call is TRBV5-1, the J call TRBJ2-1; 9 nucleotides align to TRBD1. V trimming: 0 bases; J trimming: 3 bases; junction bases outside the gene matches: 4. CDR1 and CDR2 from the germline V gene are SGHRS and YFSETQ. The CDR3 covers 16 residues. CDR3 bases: TGCGCCAGCAGCTTGGGTACAGGGGGCAGCTACAATGAGCAGTTCTTC. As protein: CASSLGTGGSYNEQFF. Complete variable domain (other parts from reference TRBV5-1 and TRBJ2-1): KAGVTQTPRYLIKTRGQQVTLSCSPISGHRSVSWYQQTPGQGLQFLFEYFSETQRNKGNFPGRFSGRQFSNSRSEMNVSTLELGDSALYLCASSLGTGGSYNEQFFGPGTRLTVL.

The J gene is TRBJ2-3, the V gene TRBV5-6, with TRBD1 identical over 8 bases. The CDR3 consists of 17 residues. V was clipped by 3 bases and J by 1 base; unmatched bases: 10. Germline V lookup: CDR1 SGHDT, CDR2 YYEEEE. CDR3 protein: CASSSDFLGQGTDTQYF. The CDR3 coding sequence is TGTGCCAGCAGCTCGGATTTCTTGGGACAGGGCACAGATACGCAGTATTTT.

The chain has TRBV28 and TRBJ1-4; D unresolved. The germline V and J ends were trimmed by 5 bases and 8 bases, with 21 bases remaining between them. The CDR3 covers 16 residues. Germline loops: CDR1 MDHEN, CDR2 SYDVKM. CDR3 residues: CASSPAGSTLEEKLFF. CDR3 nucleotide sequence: TGTGCCAGCAGTCCCGCGGGGTCCACCCTAGAAGAAAAACTGTTTTTT.

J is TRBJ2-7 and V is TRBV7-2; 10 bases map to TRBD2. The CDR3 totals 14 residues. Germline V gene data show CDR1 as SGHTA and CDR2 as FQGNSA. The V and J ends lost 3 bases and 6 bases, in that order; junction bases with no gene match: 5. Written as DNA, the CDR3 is TGTGCCAGCAGCTTCAGAGCGGGGGGGCCCGAGCAGTACTTC. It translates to CASSFRAGGPEQYF.

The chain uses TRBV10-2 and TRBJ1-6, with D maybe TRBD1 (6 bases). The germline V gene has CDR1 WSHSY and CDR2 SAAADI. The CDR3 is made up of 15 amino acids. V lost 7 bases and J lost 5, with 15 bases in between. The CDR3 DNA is TGCGCCAGCATTCCGACAGGAGTAGATAATTCACCCCTCCACTTT. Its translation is CASIPTGVDNSPLHF.

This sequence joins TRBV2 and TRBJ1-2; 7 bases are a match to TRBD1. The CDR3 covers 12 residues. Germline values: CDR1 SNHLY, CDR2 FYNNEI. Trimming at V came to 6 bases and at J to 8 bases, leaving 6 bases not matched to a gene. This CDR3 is CASSMGQRGYTF. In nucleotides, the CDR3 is TGTGCCAGCAGCATGGGACAGCGCGGCTACACCTTC.

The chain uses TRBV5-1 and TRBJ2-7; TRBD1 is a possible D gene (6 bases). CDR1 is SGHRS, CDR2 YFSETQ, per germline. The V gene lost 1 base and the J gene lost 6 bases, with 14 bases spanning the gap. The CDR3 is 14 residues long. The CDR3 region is CASSLTGYSSEQYF. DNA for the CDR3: TGCGCCAGCAGCTTGACAGGGTACAGTTCCGAGCAGTACTTC. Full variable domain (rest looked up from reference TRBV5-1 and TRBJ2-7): KAGVTQTPRYLIKTRGQQVTLSCSPISGHRSVSWYQQTPGQGLQFLFEYFSETQRNKGNFPGRFSGRQFSNSRSEMNVSTLELGDSALYLCASSLTGYSSEQYFGPGTRLTVT.

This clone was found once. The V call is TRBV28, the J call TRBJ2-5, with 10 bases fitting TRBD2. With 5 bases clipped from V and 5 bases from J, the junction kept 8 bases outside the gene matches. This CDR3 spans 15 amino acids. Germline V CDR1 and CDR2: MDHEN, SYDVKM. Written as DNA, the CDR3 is TGTGCCAGCAGTGCCGGGACTAGCGAGGGCGAGACCCAGTACTTC. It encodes CASSAGTSEGETQYF.